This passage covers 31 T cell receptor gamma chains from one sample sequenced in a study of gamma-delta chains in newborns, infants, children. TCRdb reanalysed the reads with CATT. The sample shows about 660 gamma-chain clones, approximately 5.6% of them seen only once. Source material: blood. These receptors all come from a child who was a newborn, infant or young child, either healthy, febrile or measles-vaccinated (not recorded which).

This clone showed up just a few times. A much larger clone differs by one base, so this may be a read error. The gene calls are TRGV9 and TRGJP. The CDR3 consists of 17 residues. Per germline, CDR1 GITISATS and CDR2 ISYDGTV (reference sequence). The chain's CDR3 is CALWEATQELGKKVKVF. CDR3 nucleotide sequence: TGTGCCTTGTGGGAGGCCACTCAAGAGTTGGGCAAAAAAGTCAAGGTATTT.

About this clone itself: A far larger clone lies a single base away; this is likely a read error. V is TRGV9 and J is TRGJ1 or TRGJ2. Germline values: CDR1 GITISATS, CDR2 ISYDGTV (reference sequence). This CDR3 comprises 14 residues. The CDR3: CALWEVWGYYKKLF. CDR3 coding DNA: TGTGCCTTGTGGGAGGTGTGGGGTTATTATAAGAAACTCTTC.

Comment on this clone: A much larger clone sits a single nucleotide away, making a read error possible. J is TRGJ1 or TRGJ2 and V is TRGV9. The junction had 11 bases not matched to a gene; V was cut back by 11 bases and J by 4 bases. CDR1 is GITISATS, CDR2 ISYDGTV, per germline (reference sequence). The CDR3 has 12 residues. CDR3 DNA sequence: TGTGCCTCCCTCCCATTATATTATAAGAAACTCTTT. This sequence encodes CASLPLYYKKLF.

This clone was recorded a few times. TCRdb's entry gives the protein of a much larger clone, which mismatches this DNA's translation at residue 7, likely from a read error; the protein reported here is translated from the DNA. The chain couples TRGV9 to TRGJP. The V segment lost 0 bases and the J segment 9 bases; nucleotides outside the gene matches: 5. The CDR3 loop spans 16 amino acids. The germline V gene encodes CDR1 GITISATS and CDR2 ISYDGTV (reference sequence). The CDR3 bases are TGTGCCTTGTGGGAGGTGGGGGGGTTGGGCAAAAAAATCAAGGTATTT. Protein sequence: CALWEVGGLGKKIKVF.

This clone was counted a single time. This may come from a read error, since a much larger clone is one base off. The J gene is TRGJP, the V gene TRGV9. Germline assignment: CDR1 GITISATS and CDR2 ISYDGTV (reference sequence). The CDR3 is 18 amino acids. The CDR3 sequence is CALWEGGGQELGKKVKVF. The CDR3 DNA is TGTGCCTTGTGGGAGGGTGGGGGTCAAGAGTTGGGCAAAAAAGTCAAGGTATTT.

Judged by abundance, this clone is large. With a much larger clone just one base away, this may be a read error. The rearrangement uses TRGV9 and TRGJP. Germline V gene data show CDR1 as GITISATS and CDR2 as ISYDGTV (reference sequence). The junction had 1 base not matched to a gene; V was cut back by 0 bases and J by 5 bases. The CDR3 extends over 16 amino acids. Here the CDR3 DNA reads TGTGCCTTGTGGGAGGTGGAAGAGTTGGGCAAAAAAATCAAGGTATTT. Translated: CALWEVEELGKKIKVF.

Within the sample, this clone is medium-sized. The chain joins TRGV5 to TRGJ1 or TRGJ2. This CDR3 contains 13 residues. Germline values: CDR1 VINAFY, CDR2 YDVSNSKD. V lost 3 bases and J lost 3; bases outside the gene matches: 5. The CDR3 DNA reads TGTGCCACCTGGGACGGCTTTTATTATAAGAAACTCTTT. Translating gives CATWDGFYYKKLF.

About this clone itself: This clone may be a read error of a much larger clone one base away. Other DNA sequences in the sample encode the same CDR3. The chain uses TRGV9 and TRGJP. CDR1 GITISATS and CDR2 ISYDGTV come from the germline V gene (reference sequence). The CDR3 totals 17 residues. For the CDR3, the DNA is TGTGCCTTGTGGGAGGTGCGGTCAGAGTTAGGCAAAAAAATCAAGGTATTT. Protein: CALWEVRSELGKKIKVF.

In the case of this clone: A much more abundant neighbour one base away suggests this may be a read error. The CDR3 loop reads CATWDSPKKNKKLF. DNA of the CDR3: TGTGCCACCTGGGACAGTCCCAAGAAGAATAAGAAACTCTTT. This chain connects TRGV5 to TRGJ1 or TRGJ2. Germline V gene lookup returns CDR1 VINAFY and CDR2 YDVSNSKD. CDR3 size: 14 residues. J gave up 8 bases and V 1 base, and 11 bases lay outside the gene matches.

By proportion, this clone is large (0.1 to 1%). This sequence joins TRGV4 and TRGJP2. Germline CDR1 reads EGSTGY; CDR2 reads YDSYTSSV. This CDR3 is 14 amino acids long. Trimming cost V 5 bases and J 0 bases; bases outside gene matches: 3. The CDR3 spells CATWVYSSDWIKTF. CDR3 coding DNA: TGTGCCACCTGGGTCTATAGTAGTGATTGGATCAAGACGTTT.

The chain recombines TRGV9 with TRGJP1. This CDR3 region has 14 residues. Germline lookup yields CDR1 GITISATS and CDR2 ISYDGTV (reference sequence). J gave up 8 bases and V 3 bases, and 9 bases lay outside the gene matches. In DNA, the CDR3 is TGTGCCTTGTGGGAGCCCTCGACGGGTTGGTTCAAGATATTT. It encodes CALWEPSTGWFKIF.

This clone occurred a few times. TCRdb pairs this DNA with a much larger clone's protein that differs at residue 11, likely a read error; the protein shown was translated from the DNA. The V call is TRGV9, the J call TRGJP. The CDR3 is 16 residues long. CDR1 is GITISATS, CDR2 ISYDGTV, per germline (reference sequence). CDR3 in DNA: TGTGCCTTGTGGGAGGTGCCAGAGTTGGGCGAAAAAATCAAGGTATTT. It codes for CALWEVPELGEKIKVF.

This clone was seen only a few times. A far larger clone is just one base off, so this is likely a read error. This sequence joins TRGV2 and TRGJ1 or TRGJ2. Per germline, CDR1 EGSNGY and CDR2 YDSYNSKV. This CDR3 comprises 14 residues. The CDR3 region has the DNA TGTGCCACCTGGGGCGGGCCCTTGGGTTATAAGAAACTCTTT. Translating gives CATWGGPLGYKKLF.

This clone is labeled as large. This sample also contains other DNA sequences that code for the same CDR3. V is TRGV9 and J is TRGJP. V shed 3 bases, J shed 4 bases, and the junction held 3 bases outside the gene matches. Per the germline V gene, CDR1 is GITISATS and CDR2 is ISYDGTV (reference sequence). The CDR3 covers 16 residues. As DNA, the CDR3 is TGTGCCTTGTGGGAGCCCCAAGAGTTGGGCAAAAAAATCAAGGTATTT. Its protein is CALWEPQELGKKIKVF.

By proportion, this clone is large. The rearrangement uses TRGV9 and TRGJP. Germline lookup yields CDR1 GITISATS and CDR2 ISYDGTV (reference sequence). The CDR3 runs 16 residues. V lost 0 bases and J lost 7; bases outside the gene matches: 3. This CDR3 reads CALWEVWELGKKIKVF. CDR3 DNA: TGTGCCTTGTGGGAGGTGTGGGAGTTGGGCAAAAAAATCAAGGTATTT.

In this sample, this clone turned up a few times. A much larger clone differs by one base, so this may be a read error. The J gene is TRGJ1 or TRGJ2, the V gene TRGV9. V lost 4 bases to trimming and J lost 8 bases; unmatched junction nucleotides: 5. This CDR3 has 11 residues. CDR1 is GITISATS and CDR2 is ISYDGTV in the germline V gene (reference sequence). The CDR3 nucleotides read TGTGCCTTGTGGGATCCCCATAAGAAACTCTTT. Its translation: CALWDPHKKLF.

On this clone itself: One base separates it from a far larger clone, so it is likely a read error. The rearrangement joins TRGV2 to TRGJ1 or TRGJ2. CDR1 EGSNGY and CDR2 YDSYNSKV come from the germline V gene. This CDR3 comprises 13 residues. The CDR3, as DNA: TGTGCCACCTGCGACGGGTCTTATTATAAGAAACTCTTT. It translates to CATCDGSYYKKLF.

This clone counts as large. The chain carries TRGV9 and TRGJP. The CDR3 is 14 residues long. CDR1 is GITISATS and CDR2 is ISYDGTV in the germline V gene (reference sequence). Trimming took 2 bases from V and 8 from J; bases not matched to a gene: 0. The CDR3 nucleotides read TGTGCCTTGTGGGAGGAGTTGGGCAAAAAAATCAAGGTATTT. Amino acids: CALWEELGKKIKVF.

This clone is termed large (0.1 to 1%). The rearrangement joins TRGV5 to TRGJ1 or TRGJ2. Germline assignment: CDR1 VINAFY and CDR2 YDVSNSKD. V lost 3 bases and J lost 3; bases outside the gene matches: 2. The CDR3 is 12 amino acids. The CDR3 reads CATWDPYYKKLF. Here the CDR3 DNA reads TGTGCCACCTGGGACCCTTATTATAAGAAACTCTTT.

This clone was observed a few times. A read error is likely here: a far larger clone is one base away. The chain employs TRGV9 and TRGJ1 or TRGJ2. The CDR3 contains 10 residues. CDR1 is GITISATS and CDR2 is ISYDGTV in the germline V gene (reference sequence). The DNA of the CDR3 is TGTGCCTTGTGGGAAGAGGGGAAACTCTTC. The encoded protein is CALWEEGKLF.

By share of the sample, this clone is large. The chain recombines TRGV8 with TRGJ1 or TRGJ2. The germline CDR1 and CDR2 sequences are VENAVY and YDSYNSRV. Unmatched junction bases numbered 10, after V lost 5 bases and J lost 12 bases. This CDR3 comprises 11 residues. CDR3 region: CATWVAFGKLF. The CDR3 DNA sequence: TGTGCCACCTGGGTCGCCTTTGGGAAACTCTTT.

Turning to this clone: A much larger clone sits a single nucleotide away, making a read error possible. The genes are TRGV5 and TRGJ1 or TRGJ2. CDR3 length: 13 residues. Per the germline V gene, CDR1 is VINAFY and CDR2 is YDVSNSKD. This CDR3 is CATWDGFYHKKLF. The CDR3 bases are TGTGCCACCTGGGACGGCTTTTATCATAAGAAACTCTTT.

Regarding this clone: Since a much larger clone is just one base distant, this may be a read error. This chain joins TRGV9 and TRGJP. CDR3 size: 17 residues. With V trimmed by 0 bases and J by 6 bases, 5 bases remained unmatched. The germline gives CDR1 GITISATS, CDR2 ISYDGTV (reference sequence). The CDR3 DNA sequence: TGTGCCTTGTGGGAGGTGCCCCGAGAGTTGGGCAAAAAAATCAAGGTATTT. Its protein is CALWEVPRELGKKIKVF.

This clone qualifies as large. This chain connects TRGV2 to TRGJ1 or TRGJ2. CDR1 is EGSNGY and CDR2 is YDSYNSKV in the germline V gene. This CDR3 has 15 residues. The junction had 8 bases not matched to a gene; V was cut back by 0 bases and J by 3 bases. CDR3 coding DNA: TGTGCCACCTGGGACGGGCCCATCCTTTATTATAAGAAACTCTTT. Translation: CATWDGPILYYKKLF.

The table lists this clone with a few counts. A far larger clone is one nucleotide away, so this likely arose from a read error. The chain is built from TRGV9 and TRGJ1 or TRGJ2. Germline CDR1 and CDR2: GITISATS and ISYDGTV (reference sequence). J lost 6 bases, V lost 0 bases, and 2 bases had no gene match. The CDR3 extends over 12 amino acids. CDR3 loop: CALWEVSYKKLF. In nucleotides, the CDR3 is TGTGCCTTGTGGGAGGTGAGTTATAAGAAACTCTTT.

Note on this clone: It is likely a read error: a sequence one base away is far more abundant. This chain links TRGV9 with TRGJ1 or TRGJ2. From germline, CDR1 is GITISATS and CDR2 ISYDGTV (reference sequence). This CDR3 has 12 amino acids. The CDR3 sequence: CALLEDYYKKLF. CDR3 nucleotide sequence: TGTGCCTTGTTGGAGGATTATTATAAGAAACTCTTT.

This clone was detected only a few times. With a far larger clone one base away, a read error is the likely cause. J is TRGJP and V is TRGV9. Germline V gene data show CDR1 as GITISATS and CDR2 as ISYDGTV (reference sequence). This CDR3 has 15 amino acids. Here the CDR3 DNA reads TGTGCCTTGTGGGAGCAAGAGTTGGGCAAAAAAATCGAGGTATTT. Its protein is CALWEQELGKKIEVF.

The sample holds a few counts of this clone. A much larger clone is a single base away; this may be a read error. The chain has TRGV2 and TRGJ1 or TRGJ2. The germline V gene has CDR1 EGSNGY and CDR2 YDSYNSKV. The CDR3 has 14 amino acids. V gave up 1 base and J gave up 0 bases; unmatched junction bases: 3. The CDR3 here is CATWDGMNYYKKLF. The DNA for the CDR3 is TGTGCCACCTGGGACGGCATGAATTATTATAAGAAACTCTTT.

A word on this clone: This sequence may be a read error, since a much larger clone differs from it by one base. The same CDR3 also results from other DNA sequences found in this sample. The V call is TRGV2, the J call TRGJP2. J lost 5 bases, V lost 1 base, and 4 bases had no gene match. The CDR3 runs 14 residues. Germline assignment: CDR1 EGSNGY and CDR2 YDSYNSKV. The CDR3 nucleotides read TGTGCCACCTGGGACGGACGCAGTGATTGGATCAAGACGTTT. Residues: CATWDGRSDWIKTF.

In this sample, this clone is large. CDR3 in DNA: TGTGCCACCTGGGATACTTATAAGAAACTCTTT. Its translation is CATWDTYKKLF. The genes are TRGV4 and TRGJ1 or TRGJ2. With V trimmed by 3 bases and J by 6 bases, 2 bases remained unmatched. The germline CDR1 and CDR2 sequences are EGSTGY and YDSYTSSV. CDR3 length equals 11 residues.

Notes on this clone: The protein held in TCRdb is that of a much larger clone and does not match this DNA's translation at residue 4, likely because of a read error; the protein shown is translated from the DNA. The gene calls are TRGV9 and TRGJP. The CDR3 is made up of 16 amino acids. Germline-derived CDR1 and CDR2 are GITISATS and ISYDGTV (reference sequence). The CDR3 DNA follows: TGTGCCTTGCGGGAAGTGTTGGAGTTGGGCAAAAAAATCAAGGTATTT. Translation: CALREVLELGKKIKVF.